These T cell receptor beta chains were read from a single sample in a study of naive and memory T cell subsets. TCRdb passed the UMI-ligation and nested PCR reads through MiXCR, listing each CDR3 protein once. The sample has tens of thousands of distinct CDR3 sequences, roughly 13% seen once. Sequencing used central memory CD4+ T cells from blood. The receptor set was obtained from a human donor in good health. Each CDR3 is given with its conserved first and last residue. The order of the fields is J gene, V gene, clone size, D gene, CDR3 DNA, CDR3 protein. The D gene is left open where the match is weak. Size tells how often a clone was seen (once, few, many) or the class of an expanded clone, and some rows leave it out.

j_call: TRBJ2-7; v_call: TRBV6-1; clone_size: few; d_call: TRBD2; cdr3_nt: TGTGCCAGCAGTGGGGCTAGCGGGAGCGCCTACGAGCAGTACTTC; cdr3_aa: CASSGASGSAYEQYF
j_call: TRBJ2-1; v_call: TRBV27; clone_size: many; d_call: TRBD2; cdr3_nt: TGTGCCAGCAGAGCAGGTGTGGGGCTAGCGGGGACTGAGCAGTTCTTC; cdr3_aa: CASRAGVGLAGTEQFF
j_call: TRBJ2-7; v_call: TRBV11-2; clone_size: NA; d_call: NA; cdr3_nt: TGTGCCAGCAGTCGACTCCCCCAGACCTACGAGCAGTACTTC; cdr3_aa: CASSRLPQTYEQYF
j_call: TRBJ2-2; v_call: TRBV5-6; clone_size: NA; d_call: NA; cdr3_nt: TGTGCCAGCAGCTTGGTATTGGGGAGCGACACCGGGGAGCTGTTTTTT; cdr3_aa: CASSLVLGSDTGELFF
j_call: TRBJ2-3; v_call: TRBV4-2; clone_size: NA; d_call: NA; cdr3_nt: TGTGCCAGCAGCCAAGAGTCATCCGGACGAGATACGCAGTATTTT; cdr3_aa: CASSQESSGRDTQYF
j_call: TRBJ2-2; v_call: TRBV6-1; clone_size: NA; d_call: NA; cdr3_nt: TGTGCAAGCAGTGAATTGTATAGGGCGAACACCGGGGAGCTGTTTTTT; cdr3_aa: CASSELYRANTGELFF
j_call: TRBJ1-2; v_call: TRBV3-1; clone_size: many; d_call: NA; cdr3_nt: TGTGCCAGCAGCCAAGAGGGTAGGGCCGGTGGCTACACCTTC; cdr3_aa: CASSQEGRAGGYTF
j_call: TRBJ2-1; v_call: TRBV6-1; clone_size: NA; d_call: NA; cdr3_nt: TGTGCCAGCAGGTGGGAACTCCTCCCGGTAAATGAGCAGTTCTTC; cdr3_aa: CASRWELLPVNEQFF
j_call: TRBJ2-6; v_call: TRBV29-1; clone_size: few; d_call: TRBD2; cdr3_nt: TGCAGCGTTGGAACTAGCGGGAGTTCTGGGGCCAACGTCCTGACTTTC; cdr3_aa: CSVGTSGSSGANVLTF
j_call: TRBJ1-5; v_call: TRBV4-1; clone_size: NA; d_call: NA; cdr3_nt: TGCGCCAGCAGCCAGACCAAGGGAAGTGGGCAGCCCCAGCATTTT; cdr3_aa: CASSQTKGSGQPQHF
j_call: TRBJ1-1; v_call: TRBV29-1; clone_size: many; d_call: TRBD1; cdr3_nt: TGCAGCGTTGATGAAGGAGGGGGCCTTGAAGCTTTCTTT; cdr3_aa: CSVDEGGGLEAFF
j_call: TRBJ2-3; v_call: TRBV27; clone_size: few; d_call: NA; cdr3_nt: TGTGCCAGCAGGTCCACCCGCACAGATACGCAGTATTTT; cdr3_aa: CASRSTRTDTQYF
j_call: TRBJ2-2; v_call: TRBV18; clone_size: NA; d_call: TRBD1; cdr3_nt: TGTGCCAGCTCCTGGACAGGGGGCGTCGACACCGGGGAGCTGTTTTTT; cdr3_aa: CASSWTGGVDTGELFF
j_call: TRBJ2-1; v_call: TRBV3-1; clone_size: many; d_call: NA; cdr3_nt: TGTGCCAGCAGCCAAGATGGAGGGATCGTCAATGAGCAGTTCTTC; cdr3_aa: CASSQDGGIVNEQFF
j_call: TRBJ2-2; v_call: TRBV4-3; clone_size: NA; d_call: TRBD2; cdr3_nt: TGCGCCAGCAGCCACGAGGGAGGGACGGCCGGGGAGCTGTTTTTT; cdr3_aa: CASSHEGGTAGELFF
j_call: TRBJ2-1; v_call: TRBV2; clone_size: many; d_call: NA; cdr3_nt: TGTGCCAGCAGTGAAGCTCAGACCCGAAACAATGAGCAGTTCTTC; cdr3_aa: CASSEAQTRNNEQFF
j_call: TRBJ2-5; v_call: TRBV12-3/TRBV12-4; clone_size: NA; d_call: TRBD1; cdr3_nt: TGTGCCAGCAGCACTTCACAGGGGCTTCCACGGGAGACCCAGTACTTC; cdr3_aa: CASSTSQGLPRETQYF
j_call: TRBJ2-1; v_call: TRBV2; clone_size: few; d_call: NA; cdr3_nt: TGTGCCAGCAGACGTGGGCTTGACAATGAGCAGTTCTTC; cdr3_aa: CASRRGLDNEQFF
j_call: TRBJ1-4; v_call: TRBV6-6; clone_size: few; d_call: NA; cdr3_nt: TGTGCCAGCAGTTCTCGGGGGACTAATGAAAAACTGTTTTTT; cdr3_aa: CASSSRGTNEKLFF
j_call: TRBJ2-3; v_call: TRBV20-1; clone_size: NA; d_call: NA; cdr3_nt: TGCAGTGGGAGTGTGTGGGACATCACAGATACGCAGTATTTT; cdr3_aa: CSGSVWDITDTQYF
j_call: TRBJ2-3; v_call: TRBV19; clone_size: many; d_call: NA; cdr3_nt: TGTGCCAGTAGACCCGGCGGGTTCACAGATACGCAGTATTTT; cdr3_aa: CASRPGGFTDTQYF
j_call: TRBJ2-5; v_call: TRBV6-1; clone_size: NA; d_call: NA; cdr3_nt: TGTGCCAGCACAAGGCAGGGGGGACACCAAGAGACCCAGTACTTC; cdr3_aa: CASTRQGGHQETQYF
j_call: TRBJ2-1; v_call: TRBV5-5; clone_size: NA; d_call: NA; cdr3_nt: TGTGCCAGCAGCCAAACAACCTTCAATGAGCAGTTCTTC; cdr3_aa: CASSQTTFNEQFF
j_call: TRBJ2-5; v_call: TRBV2; clone_size: few; d_call: TRBD2; cdr3_nt: TGTGCCAGCAGCGCCGGGACTAGTCTGGAGACCCAGTACTTC; cdr3_aa: CASSAGTSLETQYF
j_call: TRBJ2-4; v_call: TRBV19; clone_size: NA; d_call: NA; cdr3_nt: TGTGCCAGTAGTGGCAACCCAGGGTTTGAGACCAAAAACATTCAGTACTTC; cdr3_aa: CASSGNPGFETKNIQYF
j_call: TRBJ2-3; v_call: TRBV28; clone_size: NA; d_call: TRBD2; cdr3_nt: TGTGCCAGCAGTACCCCCGGGACTAGCGGTGCCGATACGCAGTATTTT; cdr3_aa: CASSTPGTSGADTQYF